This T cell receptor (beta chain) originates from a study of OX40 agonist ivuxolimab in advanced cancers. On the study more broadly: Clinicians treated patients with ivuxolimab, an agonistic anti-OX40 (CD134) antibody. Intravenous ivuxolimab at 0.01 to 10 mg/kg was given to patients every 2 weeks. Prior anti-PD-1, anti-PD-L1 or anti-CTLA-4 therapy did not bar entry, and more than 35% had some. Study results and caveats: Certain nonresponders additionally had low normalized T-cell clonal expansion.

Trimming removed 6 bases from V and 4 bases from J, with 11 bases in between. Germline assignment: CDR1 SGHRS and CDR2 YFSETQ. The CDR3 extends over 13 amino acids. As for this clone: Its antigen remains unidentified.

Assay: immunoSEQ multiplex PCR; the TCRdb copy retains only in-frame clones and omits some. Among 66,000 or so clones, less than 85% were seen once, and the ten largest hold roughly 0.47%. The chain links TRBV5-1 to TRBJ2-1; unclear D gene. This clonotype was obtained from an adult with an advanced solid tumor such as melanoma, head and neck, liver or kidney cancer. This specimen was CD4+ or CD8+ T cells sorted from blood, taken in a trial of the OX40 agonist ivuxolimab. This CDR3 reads CASTLLGYNEQFF. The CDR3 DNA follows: TGCGCCAGCACCCTATTGGGTTACAATGAGCAGTTCTTC.